This entry lists 19 T cell receptor beta chains sequenced from one sample in a study of T-cell memory formation after mild COVID-19. One entry per CDR3 protein, called by TCRdb with MiXCR from the 5' RACE reads. The sample records almost 250,000 distinct CDR3 sequences, 15% to 19% being singletons. Sequencing was carried out using PBMCs or a T cell subset sorted from them (not recorded which). The receptors originated from an adult woman who had mild COVID-19 (a few samples of this study predate the infection). Cell type and time point are not known.

This clonotype was observed a handful of times. This chain links TRBV20-1 with TRBJ1-5, with D possibly being TRBD1 (6 bases). The V and J ends lost 6 bases and 3 bases respectively, with 12 bases between them. The CDR3 length is 13 residues. Per the germline V gene, CDR1 is DFQATT and CDR2 is SNEGSKA (reference sequence). The DNA for the CDR3 is TGCAGTGCCCGGTCAGGGGTCAATCAGCCCCAGCATTTT. Translation: CSARSGVNQPQHF.

The chain couples TRBV5-1 to TRBJ2-1; TRBD2 matches 10 bases. The CDR3 is 15 amino acids. V gave up 0 bases and J gave up 6 bases; unmatched junction bases: 3. Germline values: CDR1 SGHRS, CDR2 YFSETQ. Here the CDR3 reads CASSLVSGGPNEQFF. The CDR3 DNA follows: TGCGCCAGCAGCTTGGTTAGCGGGGGGCCCAATGAGCAGTTCTTC.

In DNA, the CDR3 is TGTGCCAGCAGTCGGACGAGGTATAATCAGCCCCAGCATTTT. Translation: CASSRTRYNQPQHF. The chain employs TRBV6-5 and TRBJ1-5; D not resolved. This CDR3 has 14 amino acids. The ends were cut back, 5 bases at V and 4 bases at J, with 12 bases in the middle. Germline V gene sequence: CDR1 MNHEY, CDR2 SVGAGI.

In this sample, this clonotype turned up a few times. The chain has TRBV6-5 and TRBJ2-1; the match to TRBD2 covers 11 bases. CDR1 and CDR2 (germline): MNHEY, SVGAGI. The CDR3 spans 17 residues. Unmatched junction bases numbered 19, after V lost 6 bases and J lost 12 bases. CDR3 DNA: TGTGCCAGCAGCGGACACCCGGGGACTAGCGGACCCGCTGGGCAGTTCTTC. It yields the protein CASSGHPGTSGPAGQFF.

This clonotype was seen more than once but under ten times. The J gene is TRBJ2-1, the V gene TRBV6-6; TRBD2 aligns across 7 bases. Losses at the gene ends were 7 bases for V and 3 bases for J; bases not matched to a gene: 6. CDR3 length: 14 residues. Looked up from germline, CDR1 is MNHNY and CDR2 is SVGAGI (reference sequence). The CDR3 DNA reads TGTGCCAGCACGAGGGAGGGAGGCTACAATGAGCAGTTCTTC. Translated, it gives CASTREGGYNEQFF.

This clonotype came up a few times. The CDR3 coding sequence is TGCAGCGTTGAGCGGATCTCTGGGGCCAACGTCCTGACTTTC. This gives the protein CSVERISGANVLTF. The gene calls are TRBV29-1 and TRBJ2-6; D is ambiguous. The length of the CDR3 is 14 residues. Trimming left V 3 bases short and J 0 bases short, with 6 bases between. The germline gives CDR1 SQVTM, CDR2 ANQGSEA.

The chain couples TRBV7-2 to TRBJ2-5; D unclear. CDR3 length equals 17 residues. CDR1 is SGHTA and CDR2 is FQGNSA in the germline V gene. Trimming took 1 base from V and 4 from J, leaving 19 bases between them. CDR3 in DNA: TGTGCCAGCAGCTTAGGGCAGAAGAGGTCTCTCGGAGAGACCCAGTACTTC. Amino acid sequence: CASSLGQKRSLGETQYF.

Many counts were recorded for this clonotype. V usage is TRBV10-3 and J usage is TRBJ2-3; a weak D match, TRBD1 (6 bases). The CDR3 totals 15 residues. Looked up from germline, CDR1 is ENHRY and CDR2 is SYGVKD. Trimming stripped 8 bases from V and 2 bases from J, with 17 bases between. The CDR3: CAISTGKRNTDTQYF. In DNA, the CDR3 is TGTGCCATCTCAACAGGGAAGCGCAACACAGATACGCAGTATTTT.

V is TRBV3-1 and J is TRBJ2-2; 9 positions match TRBD1. The J segment lost 4 bases and the V segment lost 7 bases, leaving 1 base of the junction unmatched. This CDR3 contains 13 residues. Per germline, CDR1 LGHDT and CDR2 YNNKEL (reference sequence). CDR3 DNA sequence: TGTGCCAGCATACAGGGGGCCACCGGGGAGCTGTTTTTT. Residues: CASIQGATGELFF. The variable domain in full, with the rest retrieved from reference TRBV3-1 and TRBJ2-2, is DTAVSQTPKYLVTQMGNDKSIKCEQNLGHDTMYWYKQDSKKFLKIMFSYNNKELIINETVPNRFSPKSPDKAHLNLHINSLELGDSAVYFCASIQGATGELFFGEGSRLTVL.

For this clonotype: A much larger clone differs from this one at a single base, so this may be a read error. J is TRBJ1-1 and V is TRBV5-6; no clear D. This CDR3 contains 14 residues. Germline CDR1 is SGHDT and CDR2 is YYEEEE. Between the trimmed V and J ends, which lost 4 bases and 0 bases, there was a span of 10 bases. CDR3 sequence (DNA): TGTGCCAGCAGCGGCCGTTTTGTGAACACTGAAGCTTTCTTT. Residues: CASSGRFVNTEAFF.

This clonotype was counted at least ten times. V gene TRBV6-2 or TRBV6-3 combines with J gene TRBJ2-1; unclear D gene. Trimming took 6 bases from V and 9 from J, leaving 15 bases between them. This CDR3 has 13 residues. Germline loops: CDR1 MNHEY, CDR2 SVGEGT. The CDR3 bases are TGTGCCAGCAGACCGGCCTGGGCGGTTGAGCAGTTCTTC. Protein: CASRPAWAVEQFF.

The chain links TRBV4-3 to TRBJ1-5; D is unresolved. With 0 bases removed from V and 5 bases from J, the gap between germline ends came to 14 bases. The CDR3 spans 16 residues. CDR1 is LGHNA, CDR2 YSLEER, per germline. CDR3 DNA sequence: TGCGCCAGCAGCCAAGATTATGCAGCAGATTATCAGCCCCAGCATTTT. Its protein is CASSQDYAADYQPQHF.

The CDR3 DNA sequence: TGTGCCACCAGTGATTTGCGCGGGTATAGCAATCAGCCCCAGCATTTT. Translated, it gives CATSDLRGYSNQPQHF. This rearrangement joins TRBV24-1 to TRBJ1-5, with D hard to call. CDR1 KGHDR and CDR2 SFDVKD come from the germline V gene. There are 16 residues in the CDR3. V gave up 0 bases and J gave up 0 bases, with 8 bases separating them.

V gene TRBV7-3 combines with J gene TRBJ2-3, with 7 nucleotides matching TRBD1. This CDR3 region has 16 residues. Germline loops: CDR1 SGHTA, CDR2 FQGTGA. With 2 bases clipped from V and 1 base from J, the junction kept 6 bases outside the gene matches. CDR3 in amino acids: CASSLRGGGGTDTQYF. CDR3 nucleotides: TGTGCCAGCAGCTTACGAGGGGGCGGAGGCACAGATACGCAGTATTTT.

This clonotype was counted only a few times. The V call is TRBV6-1, the J call TRBJ2-7; no reliable D call. Germline CDR1 MNHNS, CDR2 SASEGT. V gave up 3 bases and J gave up 6 bases, with 6 bases separating them. CDR3 length equals 11 residues. In DNA form, the CDR3 reads TGTGCCAGCAGTGACATAGGCGAGCAGTACTTC. Translation: CASSDIGEQYF.

This clonotype was counted only a few times. The genes are TRBV9 and TRBJ2-3; D remains ambiguous. Germline assignment: CDR1 SGDLS and CDR2 YYNGEE. The CDR3 has 13 residues. Between the trimmed V and J ends, which lost 3 bases and 6 bases, there was a span of 11 bases. CDR3 in amino acids: CASSDSPPDTQYF. CDR3 sequence (DNA): TGTGCCAGCAGCGATTCACCTCCGGATACGCAGTATTTT.

The J gene is TRBJ2-1, the V gene TRBV7-9; the D gene is possibly TRBD2 (6 bases). Germline V gene lookup returns CDR1 SEHNR and CDR2 FQNEAQ (reference sequence). The length of the CDR3 is 14 residues. The V and J ends lost 5 bases and 7 bases respectively, with 15 bases between them. The CDR3 sequence: CASSPPGVWNEQFF. CDR3 coding DNA: TGTGCCAGCAGCCCGCCGGGAGTTTGGAATGAGCAGTTCTTC.

The chain has TRBV12-3 or TRBV12-4 and TRBJ1-1; tentative D call: TRBD1 (5 bases). V was cut by 4 bases and J by 6 bases, with 18 bases left in between. The CDR3 loop spans 15 amino acids. CDR3 bases: TGTGCCAGCAGTTCTCCCCGGAGGGGTAGGGCTGAAGCTTTCTTT. Protein sequence: CASSSPRRGRAEAFF.

This rearrangement joins TRBV2 to TRBJ2-3; D tentatively fits TRBD1 or TRBD2 (7 bases each). V was pared by 6 bases and J by 2 bases, with 15 bases between. Germline CDR1 is SNHLY and CDR2 is FYNNEI. This CDR3 has 15 residues. The chain's CDR3 is CASRAGQLNTDTQYF. The CDR3 bases are TGTGCCAGCAGAGCGGGACAGCTGAACACAGATACGCAGTATTTT.